These T cell receptor beta chains were read from a single sample in a study of T cell changes during pregnancy in multiple sclerosis. Sequencing used immunoSEQ multiplex PCR; TCRdb keeps in-frame clones, though not all of them. The table records roughly 100,000 clones, around 92% of them present only once. The sequencing used peripheral blood, collected in the second trimester of pregnancy. The receptor set was obtained from a female donor with multiple sclerosis, enrolled in a pregnancy study. Both conserved end residues are part of each CDR3. The D gene is left open where the match is weak. Part of the rows lack a size; the others show once, few, many or a class for expanded clones.

D gene,clone size,J gene,V gene,CDR3 protein,CDR3 DNA
TRBD1,NA,TRBJ2-3,TRBV13,CASSIPGTGRDTQYF,TGTGCCAGCAGCATCCCCGGGACAGGGAGAGATACGCAGTATTTT
NA,NA,TRBJ2-1,TRBV5-1,CASSLTGIEQFF,TGCGCCAGCAGCTTGACAGGGATTGAGCAGTTCTTC
NA,NA,TRBJ2-3,TRBV18,CASSPRQPTVTSTDTQYF,TGTGCCAGCTCACCACGCCAACCGACAGTCACGAGCACAGATACGCAGTATTTT
TRBD1,NA,TRBJ2-5,TRBV19,CASSTTGQQETQYF,TGTGCCAGTAGTACAACGGGACAGCAAGAGACCCAGTACTTC
TRBD2,NA,TRBJ2-7,TRBV27,CASGEAGWYEQYF,TGTGCCAGCGGTGAAGCGGGATGGTACGAGCAGTACTTC
NA,once,TRBJ2-3,TRBV29-1,CSVDFGDTQYF,TGCAGCGTTGATTTCGGGGATACGCAGTATTTT
NA,NA,TRBJ1-3,TRBV7-9,CASSLGQQNTIYF,TGTGCCAGCAGCTTAGGACAACAAAACACCATATATTTT
TRBD1,NA,TRBJ1-5,TRBV28,CASRQQGAGNQPQHF,TGTGCCAGCAGACAACAGGGGGCTGGCAATCAGCCCCAGCATTTT
NA,NA,TRBJ2-1,TRBV6-4,CASSDSTGTPNEQFF,TGTGCCAGCAGTGACTCTACCGGGACTCCTAATGAGCAGTTCTTC
TRBD2,NA,TRBJ2-7,TRBV7-2,CASSLEGGRLSEQYF,TGTGCCAGCAGCTTAGAGGGCGGGAGGCTTAGCGAGCAGTACTTC
NA,NA,TRBJ1-2,TRBV7-2,CASSSRDLYGYTF,TGTGCCAGCAGCTCACGGGATCTTTATGGCTACACCTTC
TRBD1,once,TRBJ2-7,TRBV11-2,CASAPGQLYEQYF,TGTGCCAGTGCGCCGGGACAGCTATACGAGCAGTACTTC
NA,once,TRBJ2-1,TRBV27,CASSRTGTYNEQFF,TGTGCCAGCAGTCGTACCGGGACCTACAATGAGCAGTTCTTC
NA,NA,TRBJ2-1,TRBV29-1,CSVVGGGSYNEQFF,TGCAGCGTTGTGGGGGGAGGTTCCTACAATGAGCAGTTCTTC
TRBD2,NA,TRBJ2-1,TRBV11-2,CASSLGPRREGFYNEQFF,TGTGCCAGCAGCTTAGGGCCCCGGCGGGAGGGGTTCTACAATGAGCAGTTCTTC
NA,NA,TRBJ1-5,TRBV6-1,CASSERTAQPQHF,TGTGCCAGCAGTGAAAGGACAGCCCAGCCCCAGCATTTT
NA,NA,TRBJ2-2,TRBV5-4,CASSLKGTGELFF,TGTGCCAGCAGCTTGAAGGGGACCGGGGAGCTGTTTTTT
NA,NA,TRBJ2-1,TRBV5-1,CASSLGGFSYNEQFF,TGCGCCAGCAGCTTGGGCGGATTCTCCTACAATGAGCAGTTCTTC
NA,NA,TRBJ1-3,TRBV28,CASSSFLRGTIYF,TGTGCCAGCAGTTCATTTCTTCGAGGCACCATATATTTT
TRBD1,NA,TRBJ1-5,TRBV6-1,CASSPGQARQPQHF,TGTGCCAGCAGCCCGGGACAGGCGAGGCAGCCCCAGCATTTT
TRBD2,NA,TRBJ2-5,TRBV27,CASRWLAGGPETQYF,TGTGCCAGCAGATGGCTAGCGGGAGGGCCGGAGACCCAGTACTTC
TRBD2,NA,TRBJ2-1,TRBV6-5,CASTEAGGHNEQFF,TGTGCCAGCACCGAAGCGGGAGGGCACAATGAGCAGTTCTTC
TRBD2,NA,TRBJ2-1,TRBV5-6,CASSLDELARGYNEQFF,TGTGCCAGCAGCTTGGACGAACTAGCGCGAGGTTACAATGAGCAGTTCTTC
NA,NA,TRBJ1-4,TRBV25-1,CASSRKATYNEKLFF,TGTGCCAGCAGTCGGAAGGCGACATATAATGAAAAACTGTTTTTT
NA,NA,TRBJ1-2,TRBV6-5,CASSYSTRDYGYTF,TGTGCCAGCAGTTACTCGACCAGGGACTATGGCTACACCTTC
NA,NA,TRBJ2-2,TRBV7-9,CASSPSARLNTGELFF,TGTGCCAGCAGTCCTTCGGCTAGACTTAACACCGGGGAGCTGTTTTTT
TRBD2,NA,TRBJ2-4,TRBV5-1,CASRPGTSGNIQYF,TGCGCCAGCAGGCCAGGGACTAGCGGAAACATTCAGTACTTC
TRBD1,NA,TRBJ1-1,TRBV28,CASTLQTGNEAFF,TGTGCCAGCACCCTCCAGACAGGGAATGAAGCTTTCTTT
TRBD2,NA,TRBJ2-1,TRBV5-6,CASSSGLAGGTNEQFF,TGTGCCAGCAGCTCGGGACTAGCGGGAGGAACCAATGAGCAGTTCTTC
NA,NA,TRBJ1-5,TRBV6-1,CASSEYGDVQPQHF,TGTGCCAGCAGTGAATACGGGGATGTCCAGCCCCAGCATTTT
NA,once,TRBJ2-7,TRBV2,CASSLDKGTYEQYF,TGTGCCAGTTCCCTCGACAAGGGGACCTACGAGCAGTACTTC
TRBD1,NA,TRBJ2-7,TRBV6-5,CASSPDRGRSYEQYF,TGTGCCAGCAGCCCGGACAGGGGGCGTTCCTACGAGCAGTACTTC
NA,NA,TRBJ2-3,TRBV6-6,CASSYETGTDTQYF,TGTGCCAGCAGTTACGAGACAGGCACAGATACGCAGTATTTT
TRBD1,NA,TRBJ1-1,TRBV7-8,CASSLGLGTGMNTEAFF,TGTGCCAGCAGCTTAGGGTTAGGGACAGGCATGAACACTGAAGCTTTCTTT
TRBD2,NA,TRBJ2-7,TRBV2,CASSGLAKEGEQYF,TGTGCCAGCAGTGGACTAGCAAAAGAGGGCGAGCAGTACTTC
TRBD1,NA,TRBJ1-1,TRBV5-1,CASNSNQGARTEAFF,TGCGCCAGCAACAGCAATCAGGGGGCGCGCACTGAAGCTTTCTTT
NA,NA,TRBJ2-3,TRBV9,CASSVGLGVTDTQYF,TGTGCCAGCAGCGTAGGGCTAGGGGTGACAGATACGCAGTATTTT
TRBD2,once,TRBJ2-2,TRBV28,CASSLMREGYETGELFF,TGTGCCAGCAGTTTAATGCGGGAGGGATATGAGACCGGGGAGCTGTTTTTT
TRBD2,NA,TRBJ2-3,TRBV5-4,CASSLAGRGNTQYF,TGTGCCAGCAGCTTGGCGGGGCGGGGGAATACGCAGTATTTT
NA,NA,TRBJ1-2,TRBV5-1,CASSSQTGGNYGYTF,TGCGCCAGCAGCTCCCAAACAGGTGGGAACTATGGCTACACCTTC
TRBD2,NA,TRBJ2-1,TRBV29-1,CSVVSGSPYNEQFF,TGCAGCGTTGTAAGCGGGAGCCCCTACAATGAGCAGTTCTTC
NA,NA,TRBJ1-4,TRBV28,CASSLWPTNEKLFF,TGTGCCAGCAGCCTCTGGCCAACTAATGAAAAACTGTTTTTT
TRBD1,NA,TRBJ2-7,TRBV10-2,CASSRGQGDAYEQYF,TGCGCCAGCAGTCGGGGCCAGGGGGACGCCTACGAGCAGTACTTC
TRBD1,NA,TRBJ2-1,TRBV7-3,CASSTRQGSYNEQFF,TGTGCCAGCAGCACCCGACAGGGCTCCTACAATGAGCAGTTCTTC
NA,NA,TRBJ2-1,TRBV13,CASSLTGVEYNEQFF,TGTGCCAGCAGCTTAACGGGAGTGGAGTACAATGAGCAGTTCTTC
TRBD1,NA,TRBJ2-7,TRBV6-5,CASGDRGLGYF,TGTGCCAGTGGGGACAGGGGGCTTGGCTACTTC
NA,few,TRBJ1-5,TRBV4-3,CASSQAVGGNQPQHF,TGCGCCAGCAGCCAGGCTGTAGGGGGTAATCAGCCCCAGCATTTT
NA,NA,TRBJ2-2,TRBV7-6,CASSLVGGRLFF,TGTGCCAGCAGCTTAGTTGGGGGGAGGCTGTTTTTT
TRBD1,once,TRBJ1-3,TRBV28,CASSSRRDRSSGNTIYF,TGTGCCAGCAGTTCCCGCCGGGACAGGAGCTCTGGAAACACCATATATTTT
TRBD2,NA,TRBJ2-1,TRBV7-9,CASSANSGRAYNEQFF,TGTGCCAGCAGCGCAAACAGTGGGAGGGCCTACAATGAGCAGTTCTTC
NA,NA,TRBJ1-6,TRBV15,CATSTRQSYNSPLHF,TGTGCCACCAGCACCAGGCAATCCTATAATTCACCCCTCCACTTT